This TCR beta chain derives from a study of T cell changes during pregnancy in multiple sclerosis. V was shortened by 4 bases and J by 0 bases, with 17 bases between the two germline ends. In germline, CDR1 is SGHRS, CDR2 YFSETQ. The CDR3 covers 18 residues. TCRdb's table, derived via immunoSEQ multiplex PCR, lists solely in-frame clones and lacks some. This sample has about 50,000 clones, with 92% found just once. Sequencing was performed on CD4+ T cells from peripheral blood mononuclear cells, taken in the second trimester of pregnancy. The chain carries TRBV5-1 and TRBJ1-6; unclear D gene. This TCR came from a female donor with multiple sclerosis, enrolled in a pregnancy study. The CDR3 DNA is TGCGCCAGCAGCCTAAGACTCAGTTTGAGCTCCTATAATTCACCCCTCCACTTT. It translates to CASSLRLSLSSYNSPLHF. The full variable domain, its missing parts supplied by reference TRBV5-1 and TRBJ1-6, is KAGVTQTPRYLIKTRGQQVTLSCSPISGHRSVSWYQQTPGQGLQFLFEYFSETQRNKGNFPGRFSGRQFSNSRSEMNVSTLELGDSALYLCASSLRLSLSSYNSPLHFGNGTRLTVT.